The 5 T cell receptor beta chains reported below all come from one sample, sequenced in a study of blood T cell repertoires in COVID-19. TCRdb keeps only in-frame clones here, not all; method: immunoSEQ multiplex PCR. The sample has 95,000 to 150,000 clones, about nine tenths seen once; the top ten hold 25% to 30%. The sequenced sample consisted of peripheral blood. These receptors were obtained from a woman in her sixties or seventies with acute or convalescent COVID-19.

The CDR3: CASSLAGGPNTGELFF. The CDR3 nucleotides are TGTGCCAGCAGCTTGGCAGGCGGGCCTAACACCGGGGAGCTGTTTTTT. J is TRBJ2-2 and V is TRBV5-5, with TRBD2 as a possible D gene (5 bases). This CDR3 region has 16 residues. Trimming took 0 bases from V and 2 from J, leaving 11 bases between them. CDR1 is SGHKS and CDR2 is YYEKEE in the germline V gene (reference sequence).

The chain joins TRBV3-1 (or the pseudogene TRBV3-2) to TRBJ2-3, with 7 nucleotides matching TRBD1. Germline V gene data show CDR1 as LGHDT and CDR2 as YNNKEL (reference sequence). The ends lost 1 base at V and 1 base at J; junction bases unmatched: 5. This CDR3 comprises 16 residues. CDR3 sequence: CASSQGGGPGTDTQYF. DNA for the CDR3: TGTGCCAGCAGCCAAGGAGGGGGCCCCGGCACAGATACGCAGTATTTT.

V and J are TRBV27 and TRBJ1-5; D remains unclear. The CDR3 sequence is 12 residues long. Germline values: CDR1 MNHEY, CDR2 SMNVEV (reference sequence). Trimming stripped 6 bases from V and 4 bases from J, with 7 bases between. For the CDR3, the DNA is TGTGCCAGCAGGAGGGCAAATCAGCCCCAGCATTTT. Translated: CASRRANQPQHF.

This chain links TRBV19 with TRBJ1-5, with D hard to call. The germline CDR1 and CDR2 sequences are LNHDA and SQIVND (reference sequence). V was shortened by 6 bases and J by 4 bases, with 13 bases between the two germline ends. The CDR3 totals 14 residues. Here the CDR3 reads CASRMPRANQPQHF. The CDR3, as DNA: TGTGCCAGTAGGATGCCGAGAGCTAATCAGCCCCAGCATTTT. Using reference TRBV19 and TRBJ1-5 for the parts outside the CDR3, the full variable domain is DGGITQSPKYLFRKEGQNVTLSCEQNLNHDAMYWYRQDPGQGLRLIYYSQIVNDFQKGDIAEGYSVSREKKESFPLTVTSAQKNPTAFYLCASRMPRANQPQHFGDGTRLSIL.

This clone occurred once. The chain employs TRBV10-2 and TRBJ2-7, with 9 bases fitting TRBD1. This CDR3 has 14 amino acids. The V gene's germline CDR1 is WSHSY and CDR2 SAAADI. Germline trimming cut 6 bases from V and 2 bases from J; bases unmatched to any gene: 5. CDR3 nucleotides: TGCGCCAGCAGAGCGGGACAGGGAACCTACGAGCAGTACTTC. Amino acid sequence: CASRAGQGTYEQYF.